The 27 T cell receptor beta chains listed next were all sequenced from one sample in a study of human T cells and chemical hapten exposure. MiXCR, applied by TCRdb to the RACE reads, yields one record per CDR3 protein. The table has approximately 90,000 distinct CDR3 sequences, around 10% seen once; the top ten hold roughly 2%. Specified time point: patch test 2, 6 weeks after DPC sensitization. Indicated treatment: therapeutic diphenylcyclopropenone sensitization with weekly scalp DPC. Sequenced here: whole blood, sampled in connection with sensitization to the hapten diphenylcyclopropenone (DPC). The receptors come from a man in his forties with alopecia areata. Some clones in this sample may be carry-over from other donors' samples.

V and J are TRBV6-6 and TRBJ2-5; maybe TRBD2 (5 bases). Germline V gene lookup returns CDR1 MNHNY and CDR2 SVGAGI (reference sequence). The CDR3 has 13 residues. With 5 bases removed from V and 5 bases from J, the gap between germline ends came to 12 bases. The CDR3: CASSRRGRETQYF. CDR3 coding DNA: TGTGCCAGCAGTCGTCGGGGTCGGGAGACCCAGTACTTC.

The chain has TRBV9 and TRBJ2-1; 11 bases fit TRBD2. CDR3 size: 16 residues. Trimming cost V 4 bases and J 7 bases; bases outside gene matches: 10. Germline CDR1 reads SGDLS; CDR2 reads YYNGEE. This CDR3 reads CASSLTSGSFGNEQFF. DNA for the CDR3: TGTGCCAGCAGCCTAACTAGCGGGAGCTTTGGGAATGAGCAGTTCTTC.

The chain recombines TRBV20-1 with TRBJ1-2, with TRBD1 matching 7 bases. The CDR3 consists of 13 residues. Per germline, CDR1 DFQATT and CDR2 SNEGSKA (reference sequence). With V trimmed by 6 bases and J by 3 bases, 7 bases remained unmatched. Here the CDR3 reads CSAVGQADYGYTF. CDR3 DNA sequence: TGCAGTGCAGTTGGACAGGCTGACTATGGCTACACCTTC.

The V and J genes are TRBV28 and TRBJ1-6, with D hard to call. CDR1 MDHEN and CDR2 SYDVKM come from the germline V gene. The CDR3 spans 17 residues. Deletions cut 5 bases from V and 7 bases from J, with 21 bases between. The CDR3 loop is CASSPASGRSYNSPLHF. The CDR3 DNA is TGTGCCAGCAGTCCCGCGTCGGGTCGTTCGTACAATTCACCCCTCCACTTT.

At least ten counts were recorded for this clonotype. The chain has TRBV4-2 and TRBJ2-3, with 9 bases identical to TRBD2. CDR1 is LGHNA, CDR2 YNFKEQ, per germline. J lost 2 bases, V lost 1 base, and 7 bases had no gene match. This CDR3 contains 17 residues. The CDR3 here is CASSQGVAGEATDTQYF. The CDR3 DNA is TGTGCCAGCAGCCAAGGGGTAGCGGGAGAAGCCACAGATACGCAGTATTTT.

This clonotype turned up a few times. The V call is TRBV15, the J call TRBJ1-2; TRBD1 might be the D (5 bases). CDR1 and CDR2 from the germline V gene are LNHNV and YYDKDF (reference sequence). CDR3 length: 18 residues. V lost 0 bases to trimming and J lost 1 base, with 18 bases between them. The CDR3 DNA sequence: TGTGCCACCAGCAGAGATATAGGGGAAGGGTTCCTTAACTATGGCTACACCTTC. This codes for CATSRDIGEGFLNYGYTF.

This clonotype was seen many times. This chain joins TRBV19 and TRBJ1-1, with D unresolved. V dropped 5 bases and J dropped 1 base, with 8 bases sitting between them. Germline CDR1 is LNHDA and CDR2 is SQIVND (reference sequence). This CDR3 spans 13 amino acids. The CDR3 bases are TGTGCCAGTAGTTTTGGGTGGAACACTGAAGCTTTCTTT. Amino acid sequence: CASSFGWNTEAFF.

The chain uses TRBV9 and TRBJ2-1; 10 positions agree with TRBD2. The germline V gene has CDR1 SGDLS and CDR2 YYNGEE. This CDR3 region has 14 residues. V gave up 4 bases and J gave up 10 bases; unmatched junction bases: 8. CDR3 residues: CASSPPGLAREQFF. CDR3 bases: TGTGCCAGCAGCCCGCCGGGACTAGCGAGGGAGCAGTTCTTC. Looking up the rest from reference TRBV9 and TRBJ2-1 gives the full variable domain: DSGVTQTPKHLITATGQRVTLRCSPRSGDLSVYWYQQSLDQGLQFLIQYYNGEERAKGNILERFSAQQFPDLHSELNLSSLELGDSALYFCASSPPGLAREQFFGPGTRLTVL.

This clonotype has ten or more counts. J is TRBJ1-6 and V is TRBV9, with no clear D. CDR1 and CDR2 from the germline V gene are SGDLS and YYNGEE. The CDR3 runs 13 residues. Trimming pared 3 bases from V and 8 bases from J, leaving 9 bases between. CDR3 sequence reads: CASSARRDSPLHF. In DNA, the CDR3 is TGTGCCAGCAGCGCTCGACGGGATTCACCCCTCCACTTT.

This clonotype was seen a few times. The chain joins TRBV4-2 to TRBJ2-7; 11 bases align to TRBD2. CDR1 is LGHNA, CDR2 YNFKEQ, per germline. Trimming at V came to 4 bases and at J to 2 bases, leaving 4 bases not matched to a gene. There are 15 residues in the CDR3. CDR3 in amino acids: CASSPGTSGTYEQYF. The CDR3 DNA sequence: TGTGCCAGCAGCCCCGGGACTAGCGGTACCTACGAGCAGTACTTC.

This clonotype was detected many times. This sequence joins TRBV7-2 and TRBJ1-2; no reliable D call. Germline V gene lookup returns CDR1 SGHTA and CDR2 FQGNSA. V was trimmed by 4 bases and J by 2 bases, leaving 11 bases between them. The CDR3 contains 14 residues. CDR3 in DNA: TGTGCCAGCAGCTCCCCGGGAGGCAACTATGGCTACACCTTC. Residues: CASSSPGGNYGYTF.

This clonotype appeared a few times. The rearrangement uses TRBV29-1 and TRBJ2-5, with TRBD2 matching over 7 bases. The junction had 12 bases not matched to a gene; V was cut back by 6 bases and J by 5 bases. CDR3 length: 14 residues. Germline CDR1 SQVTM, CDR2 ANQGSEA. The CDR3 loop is CSVASGGSYETQYF. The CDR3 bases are TGCAGCGTCGCTAGCGGTGGCTCCTATGAGACCCAGTACTTC.

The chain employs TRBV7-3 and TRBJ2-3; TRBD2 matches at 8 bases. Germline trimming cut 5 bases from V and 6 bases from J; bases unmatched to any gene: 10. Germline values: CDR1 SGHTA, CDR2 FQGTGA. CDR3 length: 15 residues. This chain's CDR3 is CASSPGTSSTDTQYF. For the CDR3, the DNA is TGTGCCAGCAGCCCCGGGACTAGTTCCACGGATACGCAGTATTTT. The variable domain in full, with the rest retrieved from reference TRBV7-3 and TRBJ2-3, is GAGVSQTPSNKVTEKGKYVELRCDPISGHTALYWYRQSLGQGPEFLIYFQGTGAADDSGLPNDRFFAVRPEGSVSTLKIQRTERGDSAVYLCASSPGTSSTDTQYFGPGTRLTVL.

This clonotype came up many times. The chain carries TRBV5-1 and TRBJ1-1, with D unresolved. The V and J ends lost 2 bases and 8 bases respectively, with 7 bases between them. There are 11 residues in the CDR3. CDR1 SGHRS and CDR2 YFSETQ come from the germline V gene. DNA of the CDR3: TGCGCCAGCAGCTTCAGCGGAGAAGCTTTCTTT. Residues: CASSFSGEAFF.

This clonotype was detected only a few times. The CDR3 is CASSLGQGKGSPLHF. For the CDR3, the DNA is TGCGCCAGCAGCTTGGGACAGGGGAAGGGGTCACCCCTCCACTTT. The V and J genes are TRBV5-1 and TRBJ1-6; 8 bases are a match to TRBD1. Germline V CDR1 and CDR2: SGHRS, YFSETQ. The CDR3 is 15 amino acids. The ends lost 0 bases at V and 10 bases at J; junction bases unmatched: 6.

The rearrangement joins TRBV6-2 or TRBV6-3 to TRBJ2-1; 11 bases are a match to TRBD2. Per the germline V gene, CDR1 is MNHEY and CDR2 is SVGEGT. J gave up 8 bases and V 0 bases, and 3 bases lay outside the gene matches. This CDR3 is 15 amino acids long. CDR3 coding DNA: TGTGCCAGCAGTTACTCTAGCGGGAGGGCCTATGAGCAGTTCTTC. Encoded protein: CASSYSSGRAYEQFF.

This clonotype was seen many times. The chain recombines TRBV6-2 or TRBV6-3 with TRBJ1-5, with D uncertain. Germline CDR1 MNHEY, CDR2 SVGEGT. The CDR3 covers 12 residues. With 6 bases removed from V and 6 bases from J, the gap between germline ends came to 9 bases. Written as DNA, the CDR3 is TGTGCCAGCAGAACCGACGCTCAGCCCCAGCATTTT. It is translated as CASRTDAQPQHF.

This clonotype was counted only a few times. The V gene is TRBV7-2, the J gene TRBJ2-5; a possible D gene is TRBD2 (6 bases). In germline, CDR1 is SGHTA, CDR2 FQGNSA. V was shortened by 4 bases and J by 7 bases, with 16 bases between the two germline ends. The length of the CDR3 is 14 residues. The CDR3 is CASSSPGDLGTQYF. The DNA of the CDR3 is TGTGCCAGCAGCTCTCCGGGGGACCTAGGGACCCAGTACTTC.

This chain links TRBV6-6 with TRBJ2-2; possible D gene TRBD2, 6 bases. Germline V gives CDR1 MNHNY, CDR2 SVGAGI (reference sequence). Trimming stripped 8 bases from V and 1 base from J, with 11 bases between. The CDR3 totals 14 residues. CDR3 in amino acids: CASAGSRNTGELFF. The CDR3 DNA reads TGTGCCAGCGCCGGGAGTAGGAACACCGGGGAGCTGTTTTTT.

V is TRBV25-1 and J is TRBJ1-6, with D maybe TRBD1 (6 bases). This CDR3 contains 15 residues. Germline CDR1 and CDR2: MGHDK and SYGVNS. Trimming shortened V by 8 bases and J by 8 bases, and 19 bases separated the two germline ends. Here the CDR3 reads CASPGVVGRDSPLHF. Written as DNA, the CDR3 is TGTGCCAGCCCAGGGGTTGTGGGAAGGGATTCACCCCTCCACTTT.

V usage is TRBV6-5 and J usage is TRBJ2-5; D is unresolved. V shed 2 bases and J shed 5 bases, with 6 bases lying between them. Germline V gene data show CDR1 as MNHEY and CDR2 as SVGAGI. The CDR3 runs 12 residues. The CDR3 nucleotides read TGTGCCAGCAGTTACGGTCTGGAGACCCAGTACTTC. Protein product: CASSYGLETQYF.

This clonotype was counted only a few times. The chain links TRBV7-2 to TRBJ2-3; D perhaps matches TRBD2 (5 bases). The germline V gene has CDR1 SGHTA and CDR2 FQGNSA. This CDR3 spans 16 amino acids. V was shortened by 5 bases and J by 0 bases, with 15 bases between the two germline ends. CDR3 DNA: TGTGCCAGCAGCCGCCGCACAGCGGCAAGCACAGATACGCAGTATTTT. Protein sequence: CASSRRTAASTDTQYF.

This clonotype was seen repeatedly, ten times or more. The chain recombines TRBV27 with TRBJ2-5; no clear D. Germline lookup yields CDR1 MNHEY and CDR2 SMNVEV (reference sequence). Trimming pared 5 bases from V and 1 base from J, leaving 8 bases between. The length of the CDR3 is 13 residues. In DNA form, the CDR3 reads TGTGCCAGCAGTGCACAGATCCAAGAGACCCAGTACTTC. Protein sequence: CASSAQIQETQYF.

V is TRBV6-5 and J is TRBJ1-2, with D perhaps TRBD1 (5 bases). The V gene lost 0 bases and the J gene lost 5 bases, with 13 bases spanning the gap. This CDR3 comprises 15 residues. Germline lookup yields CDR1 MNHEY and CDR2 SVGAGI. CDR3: CASSYSPDTAYGYTF. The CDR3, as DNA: TGTGCCAGCAGTTACTCTCCGGACACCGCGTATGGCTACACCTTC.

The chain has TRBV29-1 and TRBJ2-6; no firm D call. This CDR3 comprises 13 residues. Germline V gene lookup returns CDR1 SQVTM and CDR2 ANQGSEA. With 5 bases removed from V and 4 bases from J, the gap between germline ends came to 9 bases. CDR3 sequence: CSVRAVGANVLTF. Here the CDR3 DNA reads TGCAGCGTTAGGGCTGTCGGGGCCAACGTCCTGACTTTC.

DNA of the CDR3: TGTGCCATCAGTGACAACTACCAAGAGACCCAGTACTTC. It translates to CAISDNYQETQYF. V gene TRBV10-3 combines with J gene TRBJ2-5; D gene unclear. Germline CDR1 ENHRY, CDR2 SYGVKD. The CDR3 has 13 amino acids. Trimming took 3 bases from V and 0 from J, leaving 5 bases between them.

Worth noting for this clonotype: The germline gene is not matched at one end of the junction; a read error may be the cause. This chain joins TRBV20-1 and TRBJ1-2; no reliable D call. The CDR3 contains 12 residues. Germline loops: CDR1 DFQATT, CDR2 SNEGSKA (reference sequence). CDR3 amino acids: CSATTETYVYTF. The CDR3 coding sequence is TGCAGTGCTACCACAGAGACCTATGTCTACACCTTC.